One T cell receptor beta chain is described in this entry. The antigen remains unidentified. The source of the sample is a study of post-analysis software for immune sequencing data. Study-wide results and limits: Strong same-batch co-clustering of samples appeared with F measure clustering. About five TRBV segments appeared more often in patients than in controls, and TRBV5-6, TRBV5-1 and TRBV20-1 were among these.

Losses at the gene ends were 3 bases for V and 1 base for J; bases not matched to a gene: 4. In germline, CDR1 is SQVTM, CDR2 ANQGSEA. The CDR3 sequence is 14 residues long. Unique-molecular-identifier-tagged TCR beta cDNA libraries were used. TCRdb called the PCR reads again in MiXCR, with one record for every CDR3 protein. The data contain around 500,000 distinct CDR3 sequences, roughly 34% of them singletons. The origin of this receptor is a girl under 18 with multiple sclerosis. Material: blood. J is TRBJ2-7 and V is TRBV29-1, with TRBD2 identical over 9 bases. The chain's CDR3 is CSVDQAGGSYEQYF. The CDR3 nucleotides read TGCAGCGTTGATCAAGCGGGGGGATCCTACGAGCAGTACTTC.